Sequencing of this TCR beta chain was carried out in a study of PD-1 blockade in classical Hodgkin lymphoma. Generated by immunoSEQ multiplex PCR, the TCRdb table keeps only in-frame clones and is missing some. The sample records approximately 98,000 clones, about nine tenths being singletons. Exposure to brentuximab vedotin varied, and each patient had relapsed following autologous stem cell transplantation. The CDR3 is 13 amino acids. Germline CDR1 MDHEN, CDR2 SYDVKM. V lost 5 bases, J lost 7 bases, and 14 bases lay in between. Sequenced here: peripheral blood mononuclear cells (PBMCs), sampled before the second cycle of nivolumab. The receptor comes from a human donor with classical Hodgkin lymphoma. The rearrangement links TRBV28 to TRBJ1-1; D remains ambiguous. The CDR3 DNA reads TGTGCCAGCAGTCGCCTACAATCCCATGAAGCTTTCTTT. This codes for CASSRLQSHEAFF.